The entry below describes one T cell receptor beta chain. This sample stems from a study of blood T cell repertoires in COVID-19. Study at large: Specimens from acute and convalescent COVID-19 originated in the United States, Italy and Spain. From T cells, B-cell-depleted T cells, or PBMCs came the material, which was cDNA or gDNA.

The CDR3 totals 16 residues. V was clipped by 1 base and J by 7 bases; unmatched bases: 9. Germline CDR1 is MNHEY and CDR2 is SMNVEV (reference sequence). As handled by the study authors: Amplification with reference gene primers provided the estimates of nucleated cell counts. Only in-frame clones appear in the TCRdb table, and some are missing; sequencing was by immunoSEQ multiplex PCR. The V and J calls and clone size are taken from that table; D and trimming were inferred from the DNA. The table has 150,000 or so clones, 85% to 90% seen once; the top ten hold approximately 6.2%. This chain uses TRBV27 with TRBJ2-1; TRBD1 matches at 8 bases. The sequencing sample was made of peripheral blood. The clonotype was recovered from a man at least 80 years old with acute or convalescent COVID-19. CDR3 loop: CASSLLRTGIGNEQFF. The CDR3 nucleotides read TGTGCCAGCAGTTTATTACGGACAGGGATCGGGAATGAGCAGTTCTTC.